These 9 T cell receptor beta chains were all obtained from the same sample, sequenced in a study of a mutant IDH1 vaccine in newly diagnosed glioma. Specified time point: week 23, last vaccination. Alongside topical imiquimod, each dose of vaccine comprised 300 ug of mutant IDH1 20-mer peptide. Data came from immunoSEQ multiplex PCR; TCRdb stores just in-frame clones and leaves some out. The sample consists of about 82,000 clones, around 85% of them appearing once. Their antigens remain unidentified. This specimen was PBMCs, taken from a glioma patient whose treatment included an IDH1 peptide vaccine. The receptor set was obtained from a man aged 25-40 years with glioma. Some clones in this sample may be carry-over from other donors' samples.

This clone was found a few times. CDR3 DNA: TGCGCCAGCAGCCAAGACTGGACAGCGAACACTGAAGCTTTCTTT. The encoded protein is CASSQDWTANTEAFF. The chain uses TRBV4-1 and TRBJ1-1; TRBD1 is a possible D gene (6 bases). V shed 0 bases and J shed 1 base, with 9 bases lying between them. The CDR3 contains 15 residues. Germline V gene sequence: CDR1 MGHRA, CDR2 YSYEKL.

This rearrangement joins TRBV27 to TRBJ2-5, with 9 bases that match TRBD2. The J call is uncertain, as TRBJ2-7 better fits the DNA end. This CDR3 is built from 16 residues. Germline CDR1 and CDR2: MNHEY and SMNVEV (reference sequence). Written as DNA, the CDR3 is TGTGCCAGCAGTTTAGCCACGACTAGCGGCCCCTACGAGCAGTACTTC. Amino acid sequence: CASSLATTSGPYEQYF.

This rearrangement joins TRBV19 to TRBJ1-1; 10 positions agree with TRBD1. The germline V gene encodes CDR1 LNHDA and CDR2 SQIVND (reference sequence). V gave up 6 bases and J gave up 1 base; unmatched junction bases: 5. This CDR3 spans 15 amino acids. CDR3 loop: CASRVRDRGNTEAFF. The DNA for the CDR3 is TGTGCCAGTAGAGTCCGGGACAGGGGGAACACTGAAGCTTTCTTT. The full variable domain, in which reference TRBV19 and TRBJ1-1 provide the parts outside the CDR3, is DGGITQSPKYLFRKEGQNVTLSCEQNLNHDAMYWYRQDPGQGLRLIYYSQIVNDFQKGDIAEGYSVSREKKESFPLTVTSAQKNPTAFYLCASRVRDRGNTEAFFGQGTRLTVV.

The chain combines TRBV27 with TRBJ1-2, with 8 bases aligning to TRBD1. Trimming removed 10 bases from V and 8 bases from J; junction bases left unmatched: 9. The germline V gene has CDR1 MNHEY and CDR2 SMNVEV (reference sequence). The CDR3 runs to 12 residues. CDR3 residues: CATRQGSGGYTF. The CDR3 DNA follows: TGTGCCACCCGACAGGGGTCCGGGGGCTACACCTTC.

The chain links TRBV9 to TRBJ2-2; 8 nucleotides agree with TRBD2. The CDR3 extends over 18 amino acids. Germline CDR1 reads SGDLS; CDR2 reads YYNGEE. Trimming took 5 bases from V and 0 from J; bases not matched to a gene: 12. The CDR3: CASSARGAGEANTGELFF. CDR3 DNA: TGTGCCAGCAGTGCCCGGGGAGCGGGAGAAGCGAACACCGGGGAGCTGTTTTTT.

The V and J genes are TRBV29-1 and TRBJ1-2; no reliable D call. This CDR3 is built from 10 residues. Looked up from germline, CDR1 is SQVTM and CDR2 is ANQGSEA. CDR3 amino acids: CSAGGSSYTF. CDR3 DNA sequence: TGCAGTGCCGGAGGGTCAAGCTACACCTTC.

V is TRBV6-6 and J is TRBJ1-2, with a tentative D call TRBD1 (6 bases). Germline-derived CDR1 and CDR2 are MNHNY and SVGAGI (reference sequence). CDR3 size: 14 residues. Trimming left V 5 bases short and J 5 bases short, with 15 bases between. The CDR3: CASSGGRGRYGYTF. In nucleotides, the CDR3 is TGTGCCAGCAGTGGGGGCAGGGGACGGTATGGCTACACCTTC.

This chain uses TRBV7-9 with TRBJ2-7; D tentatively reads TRBD1 or TRBD2 (6 bases each). CDR1 and CDR2 (germline): SEHNR, FQNEAQ (reference sequence). The CDR3 totals 15 residues. The V end was cut by 3 bases, the J end by 1 base, with 13 bases between. The DNA of the CDR3 is TGTGCCAGCAGCTTTGGGGGGCTACTATCCTACGAGCAGTACTTC. This sequence encodes CASSFGGLLSYEQYF.

The V and J genes are TRBV5-6 and TRBJ1-3, with TRBD1 matching over 7 bases. The V segment lost 2 bases and the J segment 9 bases; nucleotides outside the gene matches: 8. Germline V gives CDR1 SGHDT, CDR2 YYEEEE. This CDR3 contains 14 residues. The CDR3 DNA reads as TGTGCCAGCAGCTTAAAGGGGGCCGGGATCACCATATATTTT. It translates to CASSLKGAGITIYF.